This entry describes one TCR beta chain. The antigen this receptor binds is unknown. No much larger clonotype is one base removed from it; base qualities were not supplied. Using the deep immunoSEQ assay, TCR CDR3 regions were amplified from genomic DNA by multiplex PCR. Extracted genomic DNA from each cell subset was spread evenly across all wells of several immunoSEQ 96-well plates, with each plate serving as a replicate. For sorted subsets, each replicate PCR was loaded with roughly 0.2 ug genomic DNA, equivalent to 25,000 to 30,000 T cell genomes. Purified libraries were quantified with a Qubit 3.0 fluorometer, sized on a Bioanalyzer 2100, and re-quantified with the KAPA Library Quantification kit. Every immunoSEQ 96-well plate was sequenced on a dedicated single-read 150-cycle Illumina NextSeq 550 flow cell. Per the authors' processing: Because only junctional sequences without quality scores were contained in the immunoSEQ output, filtering matching that applied to full-length reads could not be performed. Sequences were annotated with PyIR, a Python wrapper for IgBLAST v1.9, using IMGT germline references to assign V/J genes and CDR3. Any read was removed if the V/J assignment was weak (E-value above 1e-6), the CDR3 was missing, or the read contained stop codons, out-of-frame junctions, or ambiguous translated residues. V3J clonotypes were defined as sequences sharing the same inferred V gene, J gene, and CDR3 amino acid sequence. The percentage overlap between two repertoires was calculated by dividing the number of shared unique clonotypes by the size of the smaller repertoire. Three approaches were used to assess repertoire richness: RTK rarefaction, the Chao1 estimator, and Recon v2.1 estimates of unobserved clonotypes. Generation probabilities for all TCRbeta clonotypes obtained by the gDNA method from several donors were computed using OLGA. The immuneACCESS repertoire file appears here via TCRdb, limited to in-frame rearrangements. These files lack a portion of the clones; in checked studies, under half of the deficit traces to unresolved V genes, and the cause of the others is not known. V and J calls and clone size follow that table, whereas D and trimming were derived from the DNA. For this sample there are roughly 500,000 clones; roughly 95% appear just once. The ten largest clones add up to 0.05% to 0.07% of the sample.

This entry is derived from a study of shared clonotypes between healthy human individuals (dated by TCRdb to between 2020 and 2021). Study-wide context: Three men and a couple of women, aged 18 to 49 years, made up the cohort. For each donor, three plates each were used for CD4 naive and CD4 memory, two plates were used for CD8 naive, and one plate was used for CD8 memory. The study deeply sequenced blood TCR repertoires of about 5 healthy adults to estimate repertoire size and the extent of clonotype sharing between individuals. To increase sequencing depth and limit assay-specific biases, TCR repertoire library preparation and sequencing were carried out by different laboratories using diverse techniques. Leukapheresis yielded between about 0.85 and 10 billion PBMCs per donor. What the research found in general, with its limitations: Even with the large sequencing depth, rarefaction of the sorted-subset datasets indicated that sequencing was incomplete. The genetic and exposure-history diversity represented was limited by the small number of donors. Pairwise subsampling indicated that sequencing depth was expected to affect the degree of clonotype sharing among donors. Clonotypes shared by all four sorted-subset donors showed higher generation probabilities than non-shared clonotypes. Sampling was restricted to blood, and TCR repertoires in tissues likely differ from the TCR repertoires found in blood. Around 5% of naive CD4, 3.5% of naive CD8, 2.3% of memory CD4, and roughly 0.4% of memory CD8 clonotypes were shared across several donors. Estimated clonotype richness was generally larger for naive than for memory subsets.

Donors were healthy HIV-negative adults with no recently reported acute infections or vaccinations. Every donor was a Caucasian adult living in Nashville, Tennessee, USA. CD4+ T cells were enriched by magnetic negative selection, after which naive cells were positively selected on CD45RA and the negative fraction was taken as the memory subset. Blood was collected by leukapheresis, and PBMCs were isolated by Ficoll-Histopaque density gradient centrifugation and then cryopreserved in liquid nitrogen vapor phase. Purity and quantity of every magnetically sorted T cell population were checked by analytical flow cytometry. Genomic DNA was isolated from each sorted fraction and quantified by UV absorbance on a Nanodrop 2000c. This sequence originates from a woman younger than 45 in good health. Material: naive CD4+ T cells sorted from blood. Taken with the paper, the label for cell subset or site translates to: CD45RA+ positively selected.

The CDR3 reads as follows: CASSPRTGGYKYNEQFF. The DNA sequence is as follows: TGTGCCAGCAGCCCGCGGACAGGGGGATACAAGTACAATGAGCAGTTCTTC. The chain is encoded by TRBV7-2 joined to TRBJ2-1; 10 bases in between match TRBD1. Inclusive of the bounding cysteine and phenylalanine, the CDR3 is 17 residues long. The entry retains the CDR3 DNA only, 51 bases that are in frame from base 1. The germline V gene gives CDR1 as SGHTA and CDR2 as FQGNSA. Trimming takes 5 bases off V and 4 bases off J; junction bases not matched to a gene: 11.